This TCR beta chain was obtained from a study of blood T cell repertoires in COVID-19. The wider study: Samples representing acute and convalescent COVID-19 were sourced from the United States, Italy and Spain. PBMCs, B-cell-depleted T cells, or T cells provided the cDNA or gDNA that made up the material.

The repertoire was sequenced with immunoSEQ multiplex PCR; TCRdb's copy has only in-frame clones and lacks some. The top ten clones hold about 1.7% of a sample with fewer than 250,000 clones, around nine tenths of them seen once. The CDR3 contains 12 residues. V lost 1 base and J lost 6, with 6 bases in between. The germline gives CDR1 SEHNR, CDR2 FQNEAQ (reference sequence). This clonotype was obtained from a woman aged 55-70 years who had recovered from COVID-19. Sequencing was done on a sample of peripheral blood. The chain carries TRBV7-9 and TRBJ1-2; D gene uncertain. The CDR3 nucleotides read TGTGCCAGCAGCTTAGAGAGGAATGGCTACACCTTC. This encodes CASSLERNGYTF. Looking up the rest from reference TRBV7-9 and TRBJ1-2 gives the full variable domain: DTGVSQNPRHKITKRGQNVTFRCDPISEHNRLYWYRQTLGQGPEFLTYFQNEAQLEKSRLLSDRFSAERPKGSFSTLEIQRTEQGDSAMYLCASSLERNGYTFGSGTRLTVV.